This T cell receptor (beta chain) was identified during a study of cytomegalovirus exposure and HLA in healthy donors. In the PCR, 60 Vbeta and 13 Jbeta primers were used. The assay was immunoSEQ multiplex PCR, and TCRdb's table has in-frame clones only and misses some. The data contain roughly 120,000 clones, around 77% of them singletons. The CDR3 sequence is 15 residues long. V was clipped by 0 bases and J by 5 bases, with 14 bases between them. CDR1 and CDR2 (germline): MNHEY, SVGAGI. The source material was PBMCs. The sequence was collected from a human donor in good health. The chain recombines TRBV6-5 with TRBJ2-7; D possibly corresponds to TRBD1 (5 bases). CDR3 loop: CASSYSGTGFDEQYF. CDR3 DNA sequence: TGTGCCAGCAGTTACTCAGGAACAGGATTTGACGAGCAGTACTTC.